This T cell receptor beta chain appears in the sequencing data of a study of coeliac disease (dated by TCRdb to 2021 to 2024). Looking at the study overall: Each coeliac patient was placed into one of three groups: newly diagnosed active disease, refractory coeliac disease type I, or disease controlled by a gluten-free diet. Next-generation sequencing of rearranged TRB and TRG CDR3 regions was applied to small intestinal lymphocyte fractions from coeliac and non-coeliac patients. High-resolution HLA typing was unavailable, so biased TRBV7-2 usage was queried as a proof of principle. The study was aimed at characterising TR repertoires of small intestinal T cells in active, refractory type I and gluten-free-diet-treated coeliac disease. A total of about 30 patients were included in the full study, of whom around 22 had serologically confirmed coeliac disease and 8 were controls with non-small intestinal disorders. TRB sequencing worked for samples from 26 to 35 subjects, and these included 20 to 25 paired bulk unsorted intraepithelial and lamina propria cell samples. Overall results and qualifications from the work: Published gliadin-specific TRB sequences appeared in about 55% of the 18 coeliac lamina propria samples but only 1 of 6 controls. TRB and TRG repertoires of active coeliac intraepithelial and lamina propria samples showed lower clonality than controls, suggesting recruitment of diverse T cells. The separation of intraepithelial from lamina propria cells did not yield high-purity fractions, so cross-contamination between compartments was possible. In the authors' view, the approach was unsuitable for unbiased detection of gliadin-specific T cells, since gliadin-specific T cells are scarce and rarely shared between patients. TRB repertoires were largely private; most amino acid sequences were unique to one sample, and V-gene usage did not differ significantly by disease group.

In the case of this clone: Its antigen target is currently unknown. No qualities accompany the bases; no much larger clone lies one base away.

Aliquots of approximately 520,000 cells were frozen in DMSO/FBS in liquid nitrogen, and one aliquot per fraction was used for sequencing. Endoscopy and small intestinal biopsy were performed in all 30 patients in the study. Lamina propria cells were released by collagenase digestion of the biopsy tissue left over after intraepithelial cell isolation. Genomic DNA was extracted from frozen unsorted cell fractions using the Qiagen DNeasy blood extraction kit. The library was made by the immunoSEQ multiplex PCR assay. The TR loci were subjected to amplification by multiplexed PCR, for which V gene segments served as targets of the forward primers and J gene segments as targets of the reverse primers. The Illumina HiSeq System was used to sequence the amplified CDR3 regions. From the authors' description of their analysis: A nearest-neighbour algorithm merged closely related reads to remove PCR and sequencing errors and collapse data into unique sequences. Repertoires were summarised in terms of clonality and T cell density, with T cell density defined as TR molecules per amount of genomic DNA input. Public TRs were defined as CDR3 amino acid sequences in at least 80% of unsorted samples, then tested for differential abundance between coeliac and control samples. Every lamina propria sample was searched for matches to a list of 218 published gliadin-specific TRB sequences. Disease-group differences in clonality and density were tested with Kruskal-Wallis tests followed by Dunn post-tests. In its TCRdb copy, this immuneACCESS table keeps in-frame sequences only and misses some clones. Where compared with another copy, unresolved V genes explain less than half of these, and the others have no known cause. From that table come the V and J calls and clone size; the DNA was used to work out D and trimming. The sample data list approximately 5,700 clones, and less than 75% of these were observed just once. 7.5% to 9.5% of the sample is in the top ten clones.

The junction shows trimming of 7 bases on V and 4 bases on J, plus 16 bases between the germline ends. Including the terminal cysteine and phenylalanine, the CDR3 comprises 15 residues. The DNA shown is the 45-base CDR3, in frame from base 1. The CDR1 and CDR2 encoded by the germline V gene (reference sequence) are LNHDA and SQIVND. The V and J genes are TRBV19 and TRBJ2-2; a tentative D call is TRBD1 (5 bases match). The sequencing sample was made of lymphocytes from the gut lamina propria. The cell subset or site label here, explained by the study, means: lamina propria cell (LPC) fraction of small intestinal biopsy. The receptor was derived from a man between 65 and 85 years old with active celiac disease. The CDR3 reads CASMVRSGFTGELFF. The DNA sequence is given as TGTGCCAGTATGGTCCGTTCAGGGTTCACCGGGGAGCTGTTTTTT.